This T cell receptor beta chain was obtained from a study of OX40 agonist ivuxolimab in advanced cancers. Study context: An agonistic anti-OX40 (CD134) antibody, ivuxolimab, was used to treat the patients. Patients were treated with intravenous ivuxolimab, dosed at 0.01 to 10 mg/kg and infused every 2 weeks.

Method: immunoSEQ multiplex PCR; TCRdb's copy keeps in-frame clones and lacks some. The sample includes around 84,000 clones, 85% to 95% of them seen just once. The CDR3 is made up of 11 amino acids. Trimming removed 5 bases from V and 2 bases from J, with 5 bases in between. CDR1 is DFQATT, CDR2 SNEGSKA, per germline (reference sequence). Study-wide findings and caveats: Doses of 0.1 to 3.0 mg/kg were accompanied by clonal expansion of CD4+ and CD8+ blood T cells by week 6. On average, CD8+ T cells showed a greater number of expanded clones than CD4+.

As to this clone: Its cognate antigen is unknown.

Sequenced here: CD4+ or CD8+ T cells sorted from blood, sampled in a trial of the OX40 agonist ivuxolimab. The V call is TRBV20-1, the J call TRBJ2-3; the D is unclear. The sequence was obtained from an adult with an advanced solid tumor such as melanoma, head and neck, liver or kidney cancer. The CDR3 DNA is TGCAGTGCTGCCCTCACAGATACGCAGTATTTT. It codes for CSAALTDTQYF.